One and the same sample provided the 28 T cell receptor beta chains below, sequenced in a study of T cell changes during pregnancy in multiple sclerosis. The protocol was immunoSEQ multiplex PCR, while the TCRdb copy is restricted to in-frame clones and leaves out a portion. The sample has around 48,000 clones; almost 95% are singletons. This specimen consisted of CD4+ T cells from peripheral blood mononuclear cells, obtained in the second trimester of pregnancy. These receptors originate from a female donor in good health, enrolled as a control in a pregnancy study.

The V gene is TRBV7-9, the J gene TRBJ2-7, with 13 bases that match TRBD2. The CDR3 loop spans 17 amino acids. The germline V gene encodes CDR1 SEHNR and CDR2 FQNEAQ (reference sequence). The V and J ends lost 1 base and 1 base, in that order; junction bases with no gene match: 4. CDR3 region: CASSLGLAGGQSYEQYF. The CDR3 coding sequence is TGTGCCAGCAGCTTAGGACTAGCGGGAGGCCAATCCTACGAGCAGTACTTC.

The chain uses TRBV7-9 and TRBJ1-1, with 8 bases lining up with TRBD1. J lost 0 bases, V lost 5 bases, and 17 bases had no gene match. The CDR3 totals 19 residues. Germline assignment: CDR1 SEHNR and CDR2 FQNEAQ (reference sequence). The CDR3 spells CASSQKTGGGLQMNTEAFF. For the CDR3, the DNA is TGTGCCAGCAGCCAAAAAACAGGGGGGGGATTACAAATGAACACTGAAGCTTTCTTT.

The genes are TRBV5-1 and TRBJ2-7; 10 bases fit TRBD2. The CDR3 totals 14 residues. CDR1 is SGHRS and CDR2 is YFSETQ in the germline V gene. V gave up 4 bases and J gave up 3 bases; unmatched junction bases: 4. The CDR3 loop is CASSRLAGHYEQYF. CDR3 in DNA: TGCGCCAGCAGCAGACTAGCGGGTCACTACGAGCAGTACTTC.

This rearrangement joins TRBV14 to TRBJ2-7; 11 bases are shared with TRBD2. V shed 1 base, J shed 12 bases, and the junction held 14 bases outside the gene matches. Germline-derived CDR1 and CDR2 are SGHDN and FVKESK. The CDR3 is 16 residues long. CDR3 sequence (DNA): TGTGCCAGCAGCCAAGCCTATACTAGCGGGAGTTTTAGATTGTACTTC. The encoded protein is CASSQAYTSGSFRLYF.

The genes are TRBV19 and TRBJ1-5; TRBD1 is a possible D gene (5 bases). Trimming left V 2 bases short and J 0 bases short, with 8 bases between. The V gene's germline CDR1 is LNHDA and CDR2 SQIVND (reference sequence). CDR3 length equals 15 residues. The CDR3 loop reads CASSITGFSNQPQHF. CDR3 DNA: TGTGCCAGTAGTATAACAGGTTTTAGCAATCAGCCCCAGCATTTT. The variable domain in full, with the rest retrieved from reference TRBV19 and TRBJ1-5, is DGGITQSPKYLFRKEGQNVTLSCEQNLNHDAMYWYRQDPGQGLRLIYYSQIVNDFQKGDIAEGYSVSREKKESFPLTVTSAQKNPTAFYLCASSITGFSNQPQHFGDGTRLSIL.

The rearrangement uses TRBV27 and TRBJ1-4; D gene unclear. Germline CDR1 MNHEY, CDR2 SMNVEV (reference sequence). The CDR3 runs to 14 residues. Between the trimmed V and J ends, which lost 5 bases and 6 bases, there was a span of 13 bases. CDR3 in DNA: TGTGCCAGCAGTCCGAGGAGGAGGGATGAAAAACTGTTTTTT. As protein: CASSPRRRDEKLFF.

This sequence joins TRBV7-8 and TRBJ1-5; 7 nucleotides match TRBD1. J gave up 0 bases and V 5 bases, and 16 bases lay outside the gene matches. Germline CDR1 reads SGHVS; CDR2 reads FQNEAQ. The CDR3 runs 19 residues. CDR3 in amino acids: CASSPKSRGQVLSNQPQHF. The CDR3 bases are TGTGCCAGCAGCCCAAAATCGAGAGGACAGGTCCTTAGCAATCAGCCCCAGCATTTT.

The V and J genes are TRBV7-2 and TRBJ2-7; a weak D match, TRBD1 (5 bases). The CDR3 covers 14 residues. The V end was cut by 4 bases, the J end by 0 bases, with 10 bases between. Germline loops: CDR1 SGHTA, CDR2 FQGNSA. The CDR3 bases are TGTGCCAGCAGCTCGGACATCCTCTCCTACGAGCAGTACTTC. It codes for CASSSDILSYEQYF.

The chain is built from TRBV10-3 and TRBJ2-7; 7 bases fit TRBD2. Germline V gene sequence: CDR1 ENHRY, CDR2 SYGVKD. This CDR3 region has 13 residues. V lost 6 bases to trimming and J lost 3 bases; unmatched junction nucleotides: 5. DNA for the CDR3: TGTGCCATCAGAATCGGGGGGTACTACGAGCAGTACTTC. This codes for CAIRIGGYYEQYF.

V usage is TRBV4-3 and J usage is TRBJ1-1; 7 nucleotides align to TRBD1. The germline gives CDR1 LGHNA, CDR2 YSLEER. This CDR3 has 15 residues. Trimming took 2 bases from V and 4 from J; bases not matched to a gene: 7. As DNA, the CDR3 is TGCGCCAGCAGCCAACATTACAGGGGAGGCACTGAAGCTTTCTTT. It codes for CASSQHYRGGTEAFF.

The chain links TRBV14 to TRBJ2-7; 8 bases are a match to TRBD2. The V segment lost 4 bases and the J segment 2 bases; nucleotides outside the gene matches: 4. CDR1 and CDR2 (germline): SGHDN, FVKESK. This CDR3 spans 14 amino acids. The CDR3 sequence: CASSRPGGPYEQYF. Written as DNA, the CDR3 is TGTGCCAGCAGCCGACCGGGAGGGCCCTACGAGCAGTACTTC.

The CDR3, as DNA: TGTGCAAGTCGCTTAGTGACTAGCGGGAGGCAGGTGGAGCAGTACTTC. This codes for CASRLVTSGRQVEQYF. This chain joins TRBV12-2 and TRBJ2-7; the table gives TRBD2 as D, unverified against the DNA. TRBV12-2 is a pseudogene segment. The CDR3 is 16 residues long.

The rearrangement links TRBV5-6 to TRBJ2-3, with a possible D match to TRBD1 (6 bases). CDR1 SGHDT and CDR2 YYEEEE come from the germline V gene. There are 13 residues in the CDR3. The V gene lost 4 bases and the J gene lost 4 bases, with 10 bases spanning the gap. CDR3 in amino acids: CASSHREADTQYF. For the CDR3, the DNA is TGTGCCAGCAGCCACAGGGAAGCAGATACGCAGTATTTT. The variable domain in full, with the rest retrieved from reference TRBV5-6 and TRBJ2-3, is DAGVTQSPTHLIKTRGQQVTLRCSPKSGHDTVSWYQQALGQGPQFIFQYYEEEERQRGNFPDRFSGHQFPNYSSELNVNALLLGDSALYLCASSHREADTQYFGPGTRLTVL.

With regard to this clone: Other DNA variants within this sample encode the same CDR3. In DNA form, the CDR3 reads TGTGCCAGCAGCTTGGCAGGGGGAAACACTGAAGCTTTCTTT. This gives the protein CASSLAGGNTEAFF. The chain uses TRBV5-6 and TRBJ1-1; 7 bases are shared with TRBD1. Trimming took 0 bases from V and 2 from J; bases not matched to a gene: 1. The CDR3 spans 14 residues. Per the germline V gene, CDR1 is SGHDT and CDR2 is YYEEEE.

CDR3 loop: CASSPTGVTEAFF. DNA for the CDR3: TGTGCCAGCTCCCCAACAGGGGTGACTGAAGCTTTCTTT. The V and J genes are TRBV18 and TRBJ1-1; 7 bases are shared with TRBD1. Looked up from germline, CDR1 is KGHSH and CDR2 is LQKENI. V gave up 6 bases and J gave up 5 bases; unmatched junction bases: 6. The CDR3 runs to 13 residues.

V gene TRBV18 combines with J gene TRBJ2-6; 11 positions match TRBD2. The germline V gene encodes CDR1 KGHSH and CDR2 LQKENI. Trimming at V came to 3 bases and at J to 3 bases, leaving 10 bases not matched to a gene. The CDR3 covers 19 residues. Written as DNA, the CDR3 is TGTGCCAGCTCACCCAGAATGACTAGCGGGATAGGTGGGGCCAACGTCCTGACTTTC. This encodes CASSPRMTSGIGGANVLTF.

The chain carries TRBV23-1 and TRBJ2-1, with 8 bases lining up with TRBD1. TRBV23-1 counts as an open reading frame of uncertain function. V was pared by 5 bases and J by 3 bases, with 3 bases of the junction left unmatched. This CDR3 contains 14 residues. DNA of the CDR3: TGCGCCAGCAGTATAGGGACAGGCTACAATGAGCAGTTCTTC. Translated, it gives CASSIGTGYNEQFF.

The chain recombines TRBV28 with TRBJ1-6; 9 nucleotides align to TRBD1. The ends lost 5 bases at V and 10 bases at J; junction bases unmatched: 12. The CDR3 has 16 amino acids. Germline V lookup: CDR1 MDHEN, CDR2 SYDVKM. In DNA form, the CDR3 reads TGTGCCAGCAGTCTTACACAGGGGGCGGGTTCCTCACCCCTCCACTTT. Translated: CASSLTQGAGSSPLHF. The full variable domain, its missing parts supplied by reference TRBV28 and TRBJ1-6, is DVKVTQSSRYLVKRTGEKVFLECVQDMDHENMFWYRQDPGLGLRLIYFSYDVKMKEKGDIPEGYSVSREKKERFSLILESASTNQTSMYLCASSLTQGAGSSPLHFGNGTRLTVT.

This clone came up once. J is TRBJ2-5 and V is TRBV30, with D possibly TRBD1 on 6 matching bases. V shed 1 base and J shed 5 bases, with 17 bases lying between them. Germline values: CDR1 GTSNPN, CDR2 SVGIG (reference sequence). The CDR3 runs 15 residues. CDR3 sequence: CAWSDLGGRRETQYF. The CDR3 DNA sequence: TGTGCCTGGAGTGATCTAGGGGGACGAAGGGAGACCCAGTACTTC.

The rearrangement uses TRBV25-1 and TRBJ1-4; TRBD1 matches 9 bases. The germline CDR1 and CDR2 sequences are MGHDK and SYGVNS. Trimming took 5 bases from V and 6 from J; bases not matched to a gene: 10. The length of the CDR3 is 16 residues. The CDR3 is CASSNTGGDGDEKLFF. As DNA, the CDR3 is TGTGCCAGCAGTAATACAGGGGGCGATGGGGATGAAAAACTGTTTTTT.

This clone was counted once. The chain uses TRBV18 and TRBJ2-1; tentatively, D is TRBD2 (6 bases). CDR3 length: 14 amino acids. Looked up from germline, CDR1 is KGHSH and CDR2 is LQKENI. Trimming shortened V by 2 bases and J by 8 bases, and 13 bases separated the two germline ends. The CDR3 DNA reads TGTGCCAGCTCACCATTTGGCGGGGCCGATGAGCAGTTCTTC. Encoded protein: CASSPFGGADEQFF.

This clone was seen a single time. The chain links TRBV28 to TRBJ1-5, with D uncertain. The CDR3 runs 14 residues. Between the trimmed V and J ends, which lost 10 bases and 4 bases, there was a span of 17 bases. Germline CDR1 is MDHEN and CDR2 is SYDVKM. CDR3: CAISSPGSNQPQHF. The CDR3 nucleotides are TGTGCCATCTCATCGCCGGGTTCTAATCAGCCCCAGCATTTT.

This rearrangement joins TRBV29-1 to TRBJ2-3; unclear D gene. Germline V lookup: CDR1 SQVTM, CDR2 ANQGSEA. This CDR3 has 13 amino acids. Trimming took 5 bases from V and 5 from J, leaving 14 bases between them. CDR3 protein: CSVQGRLRDTQYF. The DNA for the CDR3 is TGCAGCGTTCAAGGTCGGTTGCGAGATACGCAGTATTTT.

The chain uses TRBV7-9 and TRBJ1-2; 8 bases are shared with TRBD1. CDR1 is SEHNR and CDR2 is FQNEAQ in the germline V gene (reference sequence). V was pared by 5 bases and J by 8 bases, with 16 bases of the junction left unmatched. The CDR3 has 16 residues. CDR3 DNA sequence: TGTGCCAGCAGCCTCGAGGGGGGCAGGGGGCATACGGGCTACACCTTC. It specifies CASSLEGGRGHTGYTF. Using reference TRBV7-9 and TRBJ1-2 for the parts outside the CDR3, the full variable domain is DTGVSQNPRHKITKRGQNVTFRCDPISEHNRLYWYRQTLGQGPEFLTYFQNEAQLEKSRLLSDRFSAERPKGSFSTLEIQRTEQGDSAMYLCASSLEGGRGHTGYTFGSGTRLTVV.

The genes are TRBV6-5 and TRBJ2-7, with 7 nucleotides matching TRBD2. The trim removed 2 bases at V and 3 bases at J, leaving 7 bases unmatched. The CDR3 is made up of 15 amino acids. Germline CDR1 is MNHEY and CDR2 is SVGAGI. The CDR3 loop is CASSYSRGVDYEQYF. In DNA form, the CDR3 reads TGTGCCAGCAGTTACAGCCGGGGGGTCGACTACGAGCAGTACTTC.

This clone is a singleton in its sample. V and J are TRBV9 and TRBJ2-1, with TRBD2 matching 7 bases. Germline V gene data show CDR1 as SGDLS and CDR2 as YYNGEE. There are 16 residues in the CDR3. V lost 0 bases to trimming and J lost 1 base; unmatched junction nucleotides: 4. For the CDR3, the DNA is TGTGCCAGCAGCGTAGGTAATAGCGGGTCCTACAATGAGCAGTTCTTC. The encoded protein is CASSVGNSGSYNEQFF.

V usage is TRBV15 and J usage is TRBJ2-3; the match to TRBD2 covers 7 bases. Germline lookup yields CDR1 LNHNV and CDR2 YYDKDF (reference sequence). The CDR3 totals 18 residues. V shed 5 bases and J 7 bases; nucleotides not matched to a gene: 21. The CDR3 here is CATSYYRSGRAVGNTQYF. The CDR3 DNA is TGTGCCACCAGCTACTACCGCTCGGGGAGGGCCGTGGGGAATACGCAGTATTTT.

This clone has just one count. The chain couples TRBV28 to TRBJ2-2; 11 nucleotides match TRBD1. CDR1 and CDR2 from the germline V gene are MDHEN and SYDVKM. V trimming: 3 bases; J trimming: 6 bases; junction bases outside the gene matches: 3. The CDR3 extends over 15 amino acids. The CDR3 region is CASSLRTGGSGELFF. Written as DNA, the CDR3 is TGTGCCAGCAGTTTGAGGACAGGGGGCTCCGGGGAGCTGTTTTTT.